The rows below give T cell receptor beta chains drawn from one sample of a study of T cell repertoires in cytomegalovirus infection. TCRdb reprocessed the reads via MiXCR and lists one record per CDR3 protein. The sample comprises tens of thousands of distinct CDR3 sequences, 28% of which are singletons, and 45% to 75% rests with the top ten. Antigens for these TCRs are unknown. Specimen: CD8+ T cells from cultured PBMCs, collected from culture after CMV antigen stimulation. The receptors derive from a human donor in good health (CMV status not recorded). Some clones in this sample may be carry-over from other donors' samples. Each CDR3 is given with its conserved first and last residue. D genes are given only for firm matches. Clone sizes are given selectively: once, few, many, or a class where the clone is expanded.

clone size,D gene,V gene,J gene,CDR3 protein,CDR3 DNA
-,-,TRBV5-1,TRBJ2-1,CASSWGDHEQFF,TGCGCCAGCAGCTGGGGGGACCATGAGCAGTTCTTC
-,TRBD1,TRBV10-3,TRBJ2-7,CAISQGQGIYEQYF,TGTGCCATCAGCCAAGGACAGGGGATCTACGAGCAGTACTTC
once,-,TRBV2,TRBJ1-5,CASSAERGQPQHF,TGTGCCAGCAGTGCAGAGAGGGGTCAGCCCCAGCATTTT
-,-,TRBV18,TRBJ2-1,CASSPPIGDNEQFF,TGTGCCAGCTCACCACCGATAGGGGACAATGAGCAGTTCTTC
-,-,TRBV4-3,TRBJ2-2,CASSPSIGQAGNTGELFF,TGCGCCAGCAGTCCTTCGATAGGCCAAGCTGGGAACACCGGGGAGCTGTTTTTT
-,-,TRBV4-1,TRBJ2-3,CASSQDPDTDTQYF,TGCGCCAGCAGCCAAGATCCGGACACAGATACGCAGTATTTT
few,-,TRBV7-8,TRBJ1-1,CASSLFGVRTEAFF,TGTGCCAGCAGCTTATTCGGGGTGCGGACTGAAGCTTTCTTT
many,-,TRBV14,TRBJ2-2,CASSHRGNTGELFF,TGTGCCAGCAGCCACAGGGGAAACACCGGGGAGCTGTTTTTT
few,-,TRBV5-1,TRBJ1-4,CASSSGVTNEKLFF,TGCGCCAGCAGTAGCGGGGTAACTAATGAAAAACTGTTTTTT
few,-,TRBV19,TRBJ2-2,CASPTYTGELFF,TGTGCCAGCCCCACCTACACCGGGGAGCTGTTTTTT
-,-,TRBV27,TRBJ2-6,CASRLDGGWANVLTF,TGTGCCAGCAGGCTAGACGGTGGGTGGGCCAACGTCCTGACTTTC
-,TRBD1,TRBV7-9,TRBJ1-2,CASSSTGGVGYTF,TGTGCCAGCAGCTCAACAGGGGGCGTTGGCTACACCTTC
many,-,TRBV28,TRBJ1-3,CAIGAPSGNTIYF,TGTGCCATCGGGGCCCCATCAGGCAACACCATATATTTT
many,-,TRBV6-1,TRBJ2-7,CASSEGAAVTYEQYF,TGTGCCAGCAGTGAAGGGGCAGCCGTAACCTACGAGCAGTACTTC
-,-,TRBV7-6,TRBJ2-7,CASSPRVYEQYF,TGTGCCAGCAGCCCCCGGGTCTACGAGCAGTACTTC
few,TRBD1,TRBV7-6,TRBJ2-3,CASSLGQGVDTQYF,TGTGCCAGCAGCTTGGGACAGGGGGTAGATACGCAGTATTTT
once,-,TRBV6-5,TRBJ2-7,CASSVRDGPYEQYF,TGTGCCAGCAGTGTCCGGGACGGTCCCTACGAGCAGTACTTC